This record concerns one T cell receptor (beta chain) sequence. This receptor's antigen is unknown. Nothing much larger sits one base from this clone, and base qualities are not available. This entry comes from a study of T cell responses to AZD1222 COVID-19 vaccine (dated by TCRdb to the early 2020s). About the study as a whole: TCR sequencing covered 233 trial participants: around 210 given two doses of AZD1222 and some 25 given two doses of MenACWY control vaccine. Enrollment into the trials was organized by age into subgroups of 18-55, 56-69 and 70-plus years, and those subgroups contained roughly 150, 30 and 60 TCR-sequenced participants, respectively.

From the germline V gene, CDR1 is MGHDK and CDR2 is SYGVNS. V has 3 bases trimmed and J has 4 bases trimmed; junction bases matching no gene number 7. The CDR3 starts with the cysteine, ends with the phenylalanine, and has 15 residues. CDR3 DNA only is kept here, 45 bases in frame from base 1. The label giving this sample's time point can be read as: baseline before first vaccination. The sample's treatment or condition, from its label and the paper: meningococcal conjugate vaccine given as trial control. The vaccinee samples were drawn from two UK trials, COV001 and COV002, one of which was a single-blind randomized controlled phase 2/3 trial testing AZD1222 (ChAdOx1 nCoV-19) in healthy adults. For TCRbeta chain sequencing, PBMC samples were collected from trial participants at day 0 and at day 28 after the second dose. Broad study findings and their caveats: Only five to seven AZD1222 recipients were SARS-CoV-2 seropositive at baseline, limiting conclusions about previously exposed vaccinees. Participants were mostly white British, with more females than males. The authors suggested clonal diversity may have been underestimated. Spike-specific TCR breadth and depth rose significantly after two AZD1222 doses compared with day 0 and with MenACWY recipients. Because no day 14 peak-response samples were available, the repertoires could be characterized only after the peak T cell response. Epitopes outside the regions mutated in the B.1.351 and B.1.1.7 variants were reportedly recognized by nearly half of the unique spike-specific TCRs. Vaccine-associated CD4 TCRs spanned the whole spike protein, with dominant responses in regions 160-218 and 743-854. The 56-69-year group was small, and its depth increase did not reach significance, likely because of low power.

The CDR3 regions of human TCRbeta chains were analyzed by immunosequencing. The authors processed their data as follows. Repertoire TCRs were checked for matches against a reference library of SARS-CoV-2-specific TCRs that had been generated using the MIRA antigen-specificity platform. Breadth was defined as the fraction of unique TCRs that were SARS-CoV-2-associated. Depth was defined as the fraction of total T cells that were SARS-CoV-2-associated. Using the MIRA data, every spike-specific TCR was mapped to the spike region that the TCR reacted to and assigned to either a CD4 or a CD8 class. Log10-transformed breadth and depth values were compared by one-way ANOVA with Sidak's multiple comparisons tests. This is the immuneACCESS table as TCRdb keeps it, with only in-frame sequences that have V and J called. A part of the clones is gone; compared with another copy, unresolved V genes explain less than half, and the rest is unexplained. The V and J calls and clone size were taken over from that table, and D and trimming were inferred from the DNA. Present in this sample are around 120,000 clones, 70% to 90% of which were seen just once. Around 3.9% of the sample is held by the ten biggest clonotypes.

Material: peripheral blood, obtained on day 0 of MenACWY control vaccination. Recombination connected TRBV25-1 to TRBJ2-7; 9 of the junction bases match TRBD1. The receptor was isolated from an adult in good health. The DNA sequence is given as TGTGCCAGCAGTGATCCGGGACAGGGCTCATACGAGCAGTACTTC. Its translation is CASSDPGQGSYEQYF.